What follows is one TCR beta chain and its context. The ends lost 3 bases at V and 0 bases at J; junction bases unmatched: 3. The CDR3 is 16 amino acids. Germline V gives CDR1 MGHRA, CDR2 YSYEKL. Naive CD8 cells comprised CD45RO-negative, CCR7-positively selected cells, excluding terminally differentiated effector memory CD45RA+ cells. Profiling relied on immunoSEQ multiplex PCR, and the TCRdb table lists in-frame clones only, not all of them. The profile covers about 2.1 million clones, with about 94% appearing a single time and 1.5% to 2% taken by the ten largest. This sample was taken from a study of shared clonotypes between healthy human individuals.

The rearrangement links TRBV4-1 to TRBJ2-1, with 9 bases that match TRBD2. The receptor's source is a young man in good health. Some clones in this sample may be carry-over from other donors' samples. Sequenced material: naive CD8+ T cells from PBMCs. The CDR3 sequence is CASSQLAGRSYNEQFF. CDR3 DNA sequence: TGCGCCAGCAGCCAGCTAGCGGGGCGCTCCTACAATGAGCAGTTCTTC.